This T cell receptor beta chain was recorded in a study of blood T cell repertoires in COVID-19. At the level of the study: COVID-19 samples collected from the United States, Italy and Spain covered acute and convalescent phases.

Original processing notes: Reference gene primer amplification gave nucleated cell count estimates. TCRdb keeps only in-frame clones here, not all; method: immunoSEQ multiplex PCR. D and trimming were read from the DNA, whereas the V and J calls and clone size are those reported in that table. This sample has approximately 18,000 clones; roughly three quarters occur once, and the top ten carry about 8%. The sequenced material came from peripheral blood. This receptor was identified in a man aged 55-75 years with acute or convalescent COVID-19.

The CDR3 DNA reads TGTGCCAGCTCACCCGGAGCTAATGAAAAACTGTTTTTT. Its protein is CASSPGANEKLFF. V gene TRBV18 combines with J gene TRBJ1-4; unclear D gene. From germline, CDR1 is KGHSH and CDR2 LQKENI. V lost 3 bases and J lost 3, with 5 bases in between. The CDR3 loop spans 13 amino acids.